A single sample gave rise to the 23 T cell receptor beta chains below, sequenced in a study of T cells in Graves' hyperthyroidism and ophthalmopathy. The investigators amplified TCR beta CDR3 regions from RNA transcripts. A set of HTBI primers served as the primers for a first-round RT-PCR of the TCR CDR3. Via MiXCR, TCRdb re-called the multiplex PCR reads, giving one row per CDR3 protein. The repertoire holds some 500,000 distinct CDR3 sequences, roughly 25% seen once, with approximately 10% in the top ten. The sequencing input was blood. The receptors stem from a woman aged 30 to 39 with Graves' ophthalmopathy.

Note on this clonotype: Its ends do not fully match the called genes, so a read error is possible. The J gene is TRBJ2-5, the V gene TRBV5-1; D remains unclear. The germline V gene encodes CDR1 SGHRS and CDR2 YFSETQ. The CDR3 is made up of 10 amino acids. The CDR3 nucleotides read TGCGCCAGCAGCGGAGAGAGCCAGTACTTC. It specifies CASSGESQYF.

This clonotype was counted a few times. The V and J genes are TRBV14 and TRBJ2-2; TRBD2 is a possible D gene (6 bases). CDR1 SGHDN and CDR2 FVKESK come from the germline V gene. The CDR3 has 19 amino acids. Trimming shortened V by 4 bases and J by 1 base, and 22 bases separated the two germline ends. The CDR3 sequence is CASSRPGAYLRGNTGELFF. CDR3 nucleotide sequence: TGTGCCAGCAGCCGACCGGGAGCCTACCTTCGTGGGAACACCGGGGAGCTGTTTTTT. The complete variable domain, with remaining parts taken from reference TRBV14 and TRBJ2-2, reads EAGVTQFPSHSVIEKGQTVTLRCDPISGHDNLYWYRRVMGKEIKFLLHFVKESKQDESGMPNNRFLAERTGGTYSTLKVQPAELEDSGVYFCASSRPGAYLRGNTGELFFGEGSRLTVL.

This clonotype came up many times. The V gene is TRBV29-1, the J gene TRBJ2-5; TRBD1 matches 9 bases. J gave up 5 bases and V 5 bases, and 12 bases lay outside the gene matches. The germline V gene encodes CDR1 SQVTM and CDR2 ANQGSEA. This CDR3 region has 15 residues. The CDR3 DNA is TGCAGCGTTAGACCGGGACAGGGAGTTTGGGAGACCCAGTACTTC. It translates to CSVRPGQGVWETQYF.

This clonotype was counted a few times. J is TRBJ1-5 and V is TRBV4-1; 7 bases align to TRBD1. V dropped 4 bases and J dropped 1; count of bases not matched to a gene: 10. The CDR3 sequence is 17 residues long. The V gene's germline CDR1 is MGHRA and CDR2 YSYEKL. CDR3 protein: CASSRTLQGTSNQPQHF. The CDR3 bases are TGCGCCAGCAGCCGGACATTACAGGGGACGAGCAATCAGCCCCAGCATTTT.

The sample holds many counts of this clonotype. CDR3 sequence reads: CASSWEKEQYF. For the CDR3, the DNA is TGTGCCAGCAGCTGGGAAAAGGAGCAGTACTTC. This chain joins TRBV11-2 and TRBJ2-7; D not resolved. V was shortened by 4 bases and J by 7 bases, with 8 bases between the two germline ends. CDR1 is SGHAT and CDR2 is FQNNGV in the germline V gene. The CDR3 is made up of 11 amino acids. Full variable domain (rest looked up from reference TRBV11-2 and TRBJ2-7): EAGVAQSPRYKIIEKRQSVAFWCNPISGHATLYWYQQILGQGPKLLIQFQNNGVVDDSQLPKDRFSAERLKGVDSTLKIQPAKLEDSAVYLCASSWEKEQYFGPGTRLTVT.

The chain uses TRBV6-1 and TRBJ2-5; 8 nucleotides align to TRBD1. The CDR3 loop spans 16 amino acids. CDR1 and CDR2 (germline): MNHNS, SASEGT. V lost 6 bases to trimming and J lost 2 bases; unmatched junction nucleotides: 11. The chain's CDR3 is CASSPPLTGEQETQYF. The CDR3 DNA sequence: TGTGCCAGCAGCCCACCCCTGACAGGGGAACAAGAGACCCAGTACTTC.

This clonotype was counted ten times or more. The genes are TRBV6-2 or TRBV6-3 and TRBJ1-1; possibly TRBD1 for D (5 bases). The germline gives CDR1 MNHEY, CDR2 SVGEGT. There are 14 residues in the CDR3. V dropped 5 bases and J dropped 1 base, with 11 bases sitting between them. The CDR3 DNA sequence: TGTGCCAGCAGTAAAAGAGGGACGAACACTGAAGCTTTCTTT. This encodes CASSKRGTNTEAFF.

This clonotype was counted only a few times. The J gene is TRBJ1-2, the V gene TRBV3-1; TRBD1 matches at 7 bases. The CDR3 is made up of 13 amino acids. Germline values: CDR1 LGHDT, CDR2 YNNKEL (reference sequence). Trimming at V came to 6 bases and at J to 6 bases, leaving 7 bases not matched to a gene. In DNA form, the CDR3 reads TGTGCCAGCAGAGAGGGGGCAACGGATGGCTACACCTTC. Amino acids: CASREGATDGYTF.

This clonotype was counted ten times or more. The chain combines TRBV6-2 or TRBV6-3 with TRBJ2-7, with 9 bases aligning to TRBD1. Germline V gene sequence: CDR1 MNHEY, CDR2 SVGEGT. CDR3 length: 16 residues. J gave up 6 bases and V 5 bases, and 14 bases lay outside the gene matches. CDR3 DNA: TGTGCCAGCAGTCCGTTACCGGGACAGGGAGTACCCGAGCAGTACTTC. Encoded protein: CASSPLPGQGVPEQYF.

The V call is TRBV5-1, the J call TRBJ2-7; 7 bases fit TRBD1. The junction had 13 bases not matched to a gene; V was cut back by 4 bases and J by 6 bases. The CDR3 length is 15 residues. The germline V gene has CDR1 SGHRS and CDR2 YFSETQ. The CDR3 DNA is TGCGCCAGCAGCAAGACCGGGACAGTTGTGTTCGAGCAGTACTTC. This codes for CASSKTGTVVFEQYF. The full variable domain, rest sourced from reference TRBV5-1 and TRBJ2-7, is KAGVTQTPRYLIKTRGQQVTLSCSPISGHRSVSWYQQTPGQGLQFLFEYFSETQRNKGNFPGRFSGRQFSNSRSEMNVSTLELGDSALYLCASSKTGTVVFEQYFGPGTRLTVT.

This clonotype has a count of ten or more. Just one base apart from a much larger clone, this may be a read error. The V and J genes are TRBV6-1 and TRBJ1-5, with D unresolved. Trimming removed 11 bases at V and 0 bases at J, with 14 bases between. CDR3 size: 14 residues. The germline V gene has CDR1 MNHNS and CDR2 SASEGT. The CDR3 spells CAGTAWDSNQPQHF. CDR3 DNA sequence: TGTGCCGGCACCGCATGGGATAGCAATCAGCCCCAGCATTTT.

CDR3 protein: CASSPPGQRNTEAFF. The CDR3 region has the DNA TGTGCCAGCTCACCACCGGGACAGAGGAACACTGAAGCTTTCTTT. The rearrangement uses TRBV18 and TRBJ1-1, with 7 bases matching TRBD1. CDR3 length: 15 amino acids. The germline CDR1 and CDR2 sequences are KGHSH and LQKENI. The V segment lost 0 bases and the J segment 1 base; nucleotides outside the gene matches: 2.

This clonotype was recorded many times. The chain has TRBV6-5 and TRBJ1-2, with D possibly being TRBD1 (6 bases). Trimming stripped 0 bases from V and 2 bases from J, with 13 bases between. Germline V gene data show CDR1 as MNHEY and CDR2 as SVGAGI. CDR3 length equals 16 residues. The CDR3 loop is CASSYSSGQGNYGYTF. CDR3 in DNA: TGTGCCAGCAGTTACTCGTCAGGTCAGGGGAACTATGGCTACACCTTC.

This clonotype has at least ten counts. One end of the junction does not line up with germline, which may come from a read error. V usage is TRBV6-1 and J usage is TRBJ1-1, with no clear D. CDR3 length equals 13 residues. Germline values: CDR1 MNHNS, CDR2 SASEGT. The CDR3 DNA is TGTGCCAGCACAGGAAGACGCTTCACTGGAGCTTTCTTT. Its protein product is CASTGRRFTGAFF.

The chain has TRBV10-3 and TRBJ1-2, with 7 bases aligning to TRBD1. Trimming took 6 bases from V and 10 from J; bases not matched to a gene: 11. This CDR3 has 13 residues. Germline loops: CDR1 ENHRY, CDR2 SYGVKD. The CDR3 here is CAIRTGTEELYTF. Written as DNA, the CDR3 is TGTGCCATCAGGACCGGGACAGAAGAACTCTACACCTTC.

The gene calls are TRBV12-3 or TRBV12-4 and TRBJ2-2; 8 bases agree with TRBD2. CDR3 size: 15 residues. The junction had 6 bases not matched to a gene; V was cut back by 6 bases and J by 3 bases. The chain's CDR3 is CASRELAVDTGELFF. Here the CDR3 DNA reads TGTGCCAGCAGGGAACTAGCGGTGGACACCGGGGAGCTGTTTTTT.

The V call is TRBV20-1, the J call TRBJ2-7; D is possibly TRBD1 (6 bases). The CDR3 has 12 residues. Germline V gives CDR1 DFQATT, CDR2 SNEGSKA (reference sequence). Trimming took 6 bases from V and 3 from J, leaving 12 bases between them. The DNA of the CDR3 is TGCAGTGCCAGGGGCAGGAACTACGAGCAGTACTTC. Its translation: CSARGRNYEQYF.

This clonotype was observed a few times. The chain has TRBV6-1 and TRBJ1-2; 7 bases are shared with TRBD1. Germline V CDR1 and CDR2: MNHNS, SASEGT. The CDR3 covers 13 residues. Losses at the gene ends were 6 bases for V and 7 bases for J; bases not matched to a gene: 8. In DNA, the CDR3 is TGTGCCAGCAGGCCGGGACAGATGTTTGGCTACACCTTC. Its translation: CASRPGQMFGYTF.

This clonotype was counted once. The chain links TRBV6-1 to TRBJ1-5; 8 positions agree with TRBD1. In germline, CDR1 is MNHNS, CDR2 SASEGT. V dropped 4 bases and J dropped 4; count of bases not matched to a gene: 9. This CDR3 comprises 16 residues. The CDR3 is CASSAFLTGGNQPQHF. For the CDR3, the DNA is TGTGCCAGCAGTGCCTTCTTAACAGGGGGAAATCAGCCCCAGCATTTT.

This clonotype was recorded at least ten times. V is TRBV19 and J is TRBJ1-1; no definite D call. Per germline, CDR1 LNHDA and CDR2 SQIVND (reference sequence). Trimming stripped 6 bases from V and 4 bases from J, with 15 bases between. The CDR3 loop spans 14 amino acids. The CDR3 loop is CASSYDGVTTEAFF. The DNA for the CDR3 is TGTGCCAGTAGCTATGACGGGGTTACCACTGAAGCTTTCTTT.

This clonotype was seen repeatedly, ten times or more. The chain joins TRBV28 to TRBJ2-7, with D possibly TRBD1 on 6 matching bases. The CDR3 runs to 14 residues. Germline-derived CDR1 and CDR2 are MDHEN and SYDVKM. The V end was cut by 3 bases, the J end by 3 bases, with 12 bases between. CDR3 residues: CASSFRDTIYEQYF. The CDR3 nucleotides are TGTGCCAGCAGTTTCCGGGACACAATCTACGAGCAGTACTTC. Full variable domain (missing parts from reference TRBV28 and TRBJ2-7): DVKVTQSSRYLVKRTGEKVFLECVQDMDHENMFWYRQDPGLGLRLIYFSYDVKMKEKGDIPEGYSVSREKKERFSLILESASTNQTSMYLCASSFRDTIYEQYFGPGTRLTVT.

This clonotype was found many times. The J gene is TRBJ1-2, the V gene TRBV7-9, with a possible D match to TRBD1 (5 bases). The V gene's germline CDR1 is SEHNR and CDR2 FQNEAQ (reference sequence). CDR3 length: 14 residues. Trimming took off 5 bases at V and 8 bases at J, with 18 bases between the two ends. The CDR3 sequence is CASSALEWGEGYTF. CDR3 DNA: TGTGCCAGCAGCGCCCTTGAATGGGGGGAAGGCTACACCTTC.

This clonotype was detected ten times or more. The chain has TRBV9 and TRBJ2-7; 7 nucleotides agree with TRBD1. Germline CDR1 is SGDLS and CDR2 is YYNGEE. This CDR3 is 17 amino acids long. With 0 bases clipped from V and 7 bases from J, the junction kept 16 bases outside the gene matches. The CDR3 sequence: CASSVAFGTDQTLEQYF. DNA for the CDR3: TGTGCCAGCAGCGTAGCTTTCGGGACAGATCAAACTTTGGAGCAGTACTTC.